The source of this T cell receptor beta chain is a study of shared clonotypes between healthy human individuals. Study-wide background: There were three CD4 naive, three CD4 memory, two CD8 naive and one CD8 memory plates per donor. Overall study findings and caveats: Non-shared clonotypes were found to have lower generation probabilities than the clonotypes that were shared by all four of the sorted-subset donors.

Assay used: immunoSEQ multiplex PCR; TCRdb lists only in-frame clones, some missing. The table includes more than 850,000 clones, around 82% detected once. Comment on this clone: No antigen is known for it.

Only Caucasian adults living in Nashville, Tennessee made up the donor group. The CDR3 spans 13 residues. Germline trimming cut 6 bases from V and 4 bases from J; bases unmatched to any gene: 2. Germline V gene data show CDR1 as SGHRS and CDR2 as YFSETQ. The rearrangement uses TRBV5-1 and TRBJ2-2, with 8 bases matching TRBD1. The source of this sequence is a man younger than 35 in good health. Some clones in this sample may be carry-over from other donors' samples. What was sequenced was memory CD4+ T cells from PBMCs. Subset described: CD45RA-negative fraction. CDR3 coding DNA: TGCGCCAGCATGGGGACAGGCACCGGGGAGCTGTTTTTT. Translated, it gives CASMGTGTGELFF.